These T cell receptor beta chains were read from a single sample in a study of shared clonotypes between healthy human individuals. Produced via immunoSEQ multiplex PCR; TCRdb's table is partial and in-frame only. The sample lists a few hundred thousand clones; about nine tenths were seen once. Sequenced sample: memory CD8+ T cells sorted from blood. The receptors derive from a man between 18 and 29 years old in good health. CDR3s include the opening cysteine and the closing phenylalanine or tryptophan. A D gene is named only where the DNA matches it firmly. Size tells how often a clone was seen (once, few, many) or the class of an expanded clone, and some rows leave it out.

clone_size	j_call	d_call	v_call	cdr3_aa	cdr3_nt
NA	TRBJ2-7	NA	TRBV10-3	CAISESRSYEQYF	TGTGCCATCAGTGAGTCGCGCTCCTACGAGCAGTACTTC
NA	TRBJ1-1	NA	TRBV7-2	CASSQGWEAFF	TGTGCCAGCAGCCAGGGGTGGGAAGCTTTCTTT
NA	TRBJ2-3	NA	TRBV28	CASWELGNTDTQYF	TGTGCCAGCTGGGAGTTGGGTAACACAGATACGCAGTATTTT
NA	TRBJ2-1	TRBD2	TRBV2	CASSESGTSGAYNEQFF	TGTGCCAGCAGTGAATCGGGGACTAGCGGGGCCTACAATGAGCAGTTCTTC
NA	TRBJ2-7	TRBD1	TRBV30	CAADRGREQYF	TGTGCCGCCGACAGGGGCCGCGAGCAGTACTTC
NA	TRBJ2-3	TRBD2	TRBV7-6	CASSLGGTTAGTQYF	TGTGCCAGCAGCTTAGGGGGGACTACTGCGGGTACGCAGTATTTT
NA	TRBJ1-2	NA	TRBV27	CASSGRLANYGYTF	TGTGCCAGCAGTGGGCGGTTAGCTAACTATGGCTACACCTTC
NA	TRBJ2-1	NA	TRBV6-1	CASSETRRVKDEQFF	TGTGCCAGCAGTGAGACTAGACGCGTAAAAGATGAGCAGTTCTTC
NA	TRBJ2-3	TRBD2	TRBV7-9	CASSFGLAGGQDTQYF	TGTGCCAGCAGCTTCGGACTAGCGGGGGGGCAAGATACGCAGTATTTT
NA	TRBJ1-2	NA	TRBV7-9	CASSLVTDLTYGYTF	TGTGCCAGCAGCTTAGTTACAGACCTTACCTATGGCTACACCTTC
NA	TRBJ2-7	TRBD2	TRBV4-1	CASSPGLAAYTLYEQYF	TGCGCCAGCAGCCCAGGACTAGCGGCTTATACCCTCTACGAGCAGTACTTC
NA	TRBJ2-3	NA	TRBV7-8	CASSPARGDTQYF	TGTGCCAGCAGCCCGGCCCGAGGGGATACGCAGTATTTT
many	TRBJ1-4	NA	TRBV7-9	CASSPPKGTPNEKLFF	TGTGCCAGCAGCCCACCGAAGGGGACGCCTAATGAAAAACTGTTTTTT
NA	TRBJ2-4	TRBD2	TRBV6-7	CASSSQFTSGPSLAKNIQYF	TGTGCCAGCAGTTCGCAGTTTACTAGCGGTCCATCTCTAGCCAAAAACATTCAGTACTTC
NA	TRBJ2-5	TRBD1	TRBV28	CASSFSDRGIETQYF	TGTGCCAGCAGTTTTTCGGACAGGGGGATCGAGACCCAGTACTTC
once	TRBJ2-7	NA	TRBV5-6	CASSFSLVGVPYEQYF	TGTGCCAGCAGCTTTAGTCTGGTCGGGGTCCCCTACGAGCAGTACTTC
NA	TRBJ1-6	NA	TRBV7-3	CASSSLSGSPLHF	TGTGCCAGCAGCTCCCTCTCCGGCTCACCCCTCCACTTT
NA	TRBJ2-5	NA	TRBV18	CASSPRTTPGETQYF	TGTGCCAGCTCACCACGGACTACCCCTGGCGAGACCCAGTACTTC
once	TRBJ2-5	NA	TRBV5-1	CASRLNQETQYF	TGCGCCAGCAGATTGAACCAAGAGACCCAGTACTTC
few	TRBJ2-3	NA	TRBV4-1	CASSPGGSTDTQYF	TGCGCCAGCAGCCCGGGGGGCTCCACAGATACGCAGTATTTT